The clone carrying this TCR beta chain was picked up a small number of times. What it recognizes is unknown. The sample holds other DNA sequences that translate to the same CDR3. CDR3 length equals 11 residues. CDR1 is ENHRY and CDR2 is SYGVKD in the germline V gene. V was shortened by 6 bases and J by 3 bases, with 4 bases between the two germline ends. Investigators reverse transcribed all isolated RNA, so they sequenced expressed TCRB transcripts. Clones were sequenced by immunoSEQ multiplex PCR, and TCRdb holds only the in-frame ones, with some missing. The repertoire holds approximately 170,000 clones, with around 63% as singletons. This record comes from a study of beta chain features in type 1 diabetes. Cell sorting via CD45RO/CCR7/CD25/CD127/CD95/CD27 was performed to obtain CD4+ naive, central memory, regulatory and stem cell-like memory cells. Points from the study as a whole: Within each of all four CD4+ subsets, Type 1 diabetes patients had TCRB CDR3s that were moderately but significantly shorter. Insertion counts at VDJ junctions were lower in type 1 diabetes patients, who also showed more deletions there. Relative to healthy donors, patients appeared to have naive, central memory and Treg TCRB repertoires that were more similar.

The sequence was collected from a young man with type 1 diabetes. Material for sequencing was naive CD4+ T cells from blood. The V and J genes are TRBV10-3 and TRBJ2-3; no clear D. The CDR3 DNA sequence: TGTGCCATCAGGGCGACAGATACGCAGTATTTT. As protein: CAIRATDTQYF.